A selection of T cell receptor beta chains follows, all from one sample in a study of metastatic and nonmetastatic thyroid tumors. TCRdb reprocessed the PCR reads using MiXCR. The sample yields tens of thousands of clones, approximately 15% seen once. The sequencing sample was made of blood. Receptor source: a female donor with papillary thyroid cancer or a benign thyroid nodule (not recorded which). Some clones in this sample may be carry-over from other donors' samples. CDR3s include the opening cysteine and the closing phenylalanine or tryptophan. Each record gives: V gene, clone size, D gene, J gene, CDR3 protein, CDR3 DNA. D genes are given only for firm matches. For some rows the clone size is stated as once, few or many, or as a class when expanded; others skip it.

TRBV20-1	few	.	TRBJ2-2	CSAARGLNTGELFF	TGCAGTGCTGCCCGGGGTCTTAACACCGGGGAGCTGTTTTTT
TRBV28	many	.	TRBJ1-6	CASTPDSGNSPLHF	TGTGCCAGCACCCCGGACAGCGGGAATTCACCCCTCCACTTT
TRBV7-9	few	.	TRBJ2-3	CASRPDGPDTQYF	TGTGCCAGCAGACCGGACGGACCAGATACGCAGTATTTT
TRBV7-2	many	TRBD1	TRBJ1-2	CASSLQGPNYGYTF	TGTGCCAGCAGCCTACAGGGGCCTAACTATGGCTACACCTTC
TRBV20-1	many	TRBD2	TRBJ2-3	CSARLAGGSRGSTDTQYF	TGCAGTGCTAGGCTAGCGGGGGGGTCCCGCGGAAGCACAGATACGCAGTATTTT
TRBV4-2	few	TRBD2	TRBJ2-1	CASSQISGGPRNEQFF	TGTGCCAGCAGCCAAATTAGCGGGGGGCCAAGGAATGAGCAGTTCTTC
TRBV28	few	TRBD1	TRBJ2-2	CACRDSVTTGELFF	TGTGCCTGCCGGGACAGTGTCACCACCGGTGAGCTGTTTTTT
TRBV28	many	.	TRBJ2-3	CASSSFSLSTDTQYF	TGTGCCAGCAGTTCCTTTTCCCTTAGCACAGATACGCAGTATTTT
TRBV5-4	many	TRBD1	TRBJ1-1	CASSLGGRQGAGTEAFF	TGTGCCAGCAGCTTGGGGGGGCGACAGGGGGCTGGGACTGAAGCTTTCTTT
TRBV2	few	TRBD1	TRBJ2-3	CASTLGQELGTDTQYF	TGTGCCAGCACCCTGGGACAGGAACTGGGCACAGATACGCAGTATTTT
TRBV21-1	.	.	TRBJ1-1	CASTVVVGGGTGRNTEAFF	.
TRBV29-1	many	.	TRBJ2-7	CSAPLRGCPSYEQYF	TGCAGCGCCCCCTTGAGGGGTTGTCCTTCCTACGAGCAGTACTTC
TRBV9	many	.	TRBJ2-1	CASSPGWEQFF	TGTGCCAGCAGCCCTGGTTGGGAGCAGTTCTTC
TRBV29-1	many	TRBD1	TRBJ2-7	CSVEDQTGAPYEQYF	TGCAGCGTTGAAGACCAGACAGGGGCCCCCTACGAGCAGTACTTC
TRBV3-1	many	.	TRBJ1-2	CASSFSVIRGYTF	TGTGCCAGCAGCTTTTCGGTGATTCGGGGCTACACCTTC
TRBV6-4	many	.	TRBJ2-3	CASSPQAGAADTQYF	TGTGCCAGCAGCCCACAGGCCGGTGCGGCAGATACGCAGTATTTT
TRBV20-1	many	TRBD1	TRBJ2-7	CSATRDRGTNEQYF	TGCAGTGCAACCCGGGACAGGGGTACGAACGAGCAGTACTTC
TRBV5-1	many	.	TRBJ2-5	CASSLVGKETQYF	TGCGCCAGCAGCTTGGTTGGGAAAGAGACCCAGTACTTC
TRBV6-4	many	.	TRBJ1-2	CASSEQAQANYGYTF	TGTGCCAGCAGTGAGCAGGCTCAAGCTAACTATGGCTACACCTTC
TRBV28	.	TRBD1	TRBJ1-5	CDSSHGTPGQHQHF	TGTGACAGCAGTCACGGGACTCCGGGACAGCACCAGCATTTT
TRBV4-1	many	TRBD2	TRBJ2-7	CASSQDRGGAFEQYF	TGCGCCAGCAGCCAAGATCGCGGGGGGGCCTTCGAGCAGTACTTC
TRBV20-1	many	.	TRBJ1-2	CSAPSGHLPLNYGYTF	TGCAGTGCCCCCTCGGGACACTTGCCGTTGAACTATGGCTACACCTTC
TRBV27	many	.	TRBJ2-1	CASSLGGAKNNEQFF	TGTGCCAGCAGTTTAGGGGGGGCTAAAAACAATGAGCAGTTCTTC
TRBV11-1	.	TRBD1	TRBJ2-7	CASILWAGQGVQEQYF	TGTGCCAGCATCTTATGGGCGGGACAGGGAGTTCAGGAGCAGTACTTC
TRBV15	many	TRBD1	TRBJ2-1	CATSTFPGQGNNNEQFF	TGTGCCACCAGCACTTTCCCGGGACAGGGGAACAACAATGAGCAGTTCTTC
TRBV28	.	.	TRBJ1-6	CASSPLTGMHSPLHF	TGTGCCAGCAGTCCCTTGACAGGCATGCATTCGCCCCTCCACTTT
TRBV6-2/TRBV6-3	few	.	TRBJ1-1	CASSYIGVVAQAFF	TGTGCCAGCAGTTACATCGGGGTAGTCGCTCAAGCTTTCTTT
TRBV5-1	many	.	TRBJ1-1	CASSFGGPDTEAFF	TGCGCCAGCAGCTTCGGGGGGCCGGACACTGAAGCTTTCTTT
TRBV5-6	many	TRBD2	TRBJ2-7	CASTPGLAGGWEQYF	TGTGCCAGCACCCCTGGACTAGCGGGGGGTTGGGAGCAGTACTTC
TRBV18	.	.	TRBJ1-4	CASSPPGSPGEKLLF	TGTGCCAGCTCACCACCGGGGTCTCCCGGGGAAAAACTGCTTTTT
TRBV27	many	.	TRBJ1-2	CASSGGGGTPNYGYTF	TGTGCCAGCAGTGGAGGGGGGGGGACCCCTAACTATGGCTACACCTTC
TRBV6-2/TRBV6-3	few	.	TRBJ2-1	CASSYSTGHSRGPSSYNEQFF	TGTGCCAGCAGTTACTCTACAGGGCATTCAAGGGGCCCAAGCTCCTACAATGAGCAGTTCTTC
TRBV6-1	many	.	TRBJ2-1	CASHGTRGNNEQFF	TGTGCCTCTCACGGGACAAGGGGAAACAATGAGCAGTTCTTC
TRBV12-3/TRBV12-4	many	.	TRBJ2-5	CASNRKGQQETQYF	TGTGCCAGCAATCGAAAAGGACAGCAAGAGACCCAGTACTTC
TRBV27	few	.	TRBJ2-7	CASSYVVNYEQYF	TGTGCCAGCAGTTATGTTGTAAACTACGAGCAGTACTTC
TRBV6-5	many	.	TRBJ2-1	CASSYSTRGEHNEQFF	TGTGCCAGCAGTTACTCAACCAGGGGCGAGCACAATGAGCAGTTCTTC
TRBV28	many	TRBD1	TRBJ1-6	CASRTGGYNSPLHF	TGTGCCAGCAGGACAGGGGGCTATAATTCACCCCTCCACTTT
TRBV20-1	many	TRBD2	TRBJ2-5	CSARDLGTSGEETQYF	TGCAGTGCTAGAGATCTCGGGACTAGCGGGGAAGAGACCCAGTACTTC
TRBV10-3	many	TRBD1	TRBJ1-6	CAIREFPRDRGGSYNSPLHF	TGTGCCATCCGCGAATTTCCCCGGGACAGGGGTGGCTCCTATAATTCACCCCTCCACTTT
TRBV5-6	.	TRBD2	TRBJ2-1	CASNLAGDFNEQFF	TGTGCCAGCAACTTAGCGGGAGATTTCAATGAGCAGTTCTTC
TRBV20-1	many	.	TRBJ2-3	CSAFYRRATDTQYF	TGCAGTGCCTTTTACAGGCGAGCAACAGATACGCAGTATTTT